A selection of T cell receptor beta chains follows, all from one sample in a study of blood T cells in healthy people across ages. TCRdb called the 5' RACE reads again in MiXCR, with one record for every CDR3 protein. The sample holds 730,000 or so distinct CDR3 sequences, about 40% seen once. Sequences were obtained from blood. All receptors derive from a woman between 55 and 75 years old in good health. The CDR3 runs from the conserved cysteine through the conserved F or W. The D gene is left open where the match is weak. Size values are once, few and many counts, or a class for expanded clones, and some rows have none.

CDR3: CSVVSWGLPFF
DNA: TGCAGCGTTGTCAGCTGGGGGCTTCCTTTCTTT
D: .
V: TRBV29-1
size: .
J: TRBJ1-1

CDR3: CASSLIHEQYF
DNA: TGTGCCAGCAGTTTGATCCACGAGCAGTACTTC
D: .
V: TRBV12-3/TRBV12-4
size: many
J: TRBJ2-7

CDR3: CASSLRRTTNEKLFF
DNA: TGTGCCAGCAGCCTAAGACGGACAACTAATGAAAAACTGTTTTTT
D: .
V: TRBV16
size: few
J: TRBJ1-4

CDR3: CSARDSRSYEQYF
DNA: TGCAGTGCTAGAGATTCGCGAAGCTACGAGCAGTACTTC
D: .
V: TRBV20-1
size: .
J: TRBJ2-7

CDR3: CASSSPTGSRNYGYTF
DNA: TGTGCCAGCAGTTCTCCGACAGGGAGTAGGAACTATGGCTACACCTTC
D: TRBD1
V: TRBV6-6
size: few
J: TRBJ1-2

CDR3: CSVEVSGGDTQYF
DNA: TGCAGCGTTGAGGTTTCGGGCGGGGATACGCAGTATTTT
D: .
V: TRBV29-1
size: many
J: TRBJ2-3

CDR3: CASSQERQGRSPLHF
DNA: TGCGCCAGCAGCCAAGAACGCCAGGGTAGATCACCCCTCCACTTT
D: .
V: TRBV4-3
size: .
J: TRBJ1-6

CDR3: CAWSGGGVTHSNQPQHF
DNA: TGTGCCTGGAGCGGGGGCGGCGTTACTCATAGCAATCAGCCCCAGCATTTT
D: .
V: TRBV30
size: .
J: TRBJ1-5

CDR3: CASSMKVKETQYF
DNA: TGTGCCAGCAGCATGAAGGTTAAAGAGACCCAGTACTTC
D: .
V: TRBV21-1
size: .
J: TRBJ2-5

CDR3: CSVEGQGFNEQFF
DNA: TGCAGCGTTGAAGGACAGGGTTTCAATGAGCAGTTCTTC
D: TRBD1
V: TRBV29-1
size: .
J: TRBJ2-1

CDR3: CASTPRGWLAQKAQYF
DNA: TGTGCCAGCACCCCGAGGGGCTGGTTGGCACAGAAGGCGCAGTATTTT
D: .
V: TRBV7-6
size: once
J: TRBJ2-3

CDR3: CASSQDRPLAVAKNIQYF
DNA: TGTGCCAGCAGCCAGGATAGGCCGCTAGCGGTAGCCAAAAACATTCAGTACTTC
D: TRBD2
V: TRBV3-1
size: few
J: TRBJ2-4

CDR3: CAISESTGQRNYGYTF
DNA: TGTGCCATCAGTGAGTCGACGGGACAGCGAAACTATGGCTACACCTTC
D: TRBD1
V: TRBV10-3
size: few
J: TRBJ1-2

CDR3: CATSRPTSGDQIREQFF
DNA: TGTGCCACCAGCCGCCCGACTAGCGGAGACCAGATTAGGGAGCAGTTCTTC
D: TRBD2
V: TRBV24-1
size: many
J: TRBJ2-1

CDR3: CAWGGAPTYEQYF
DNA: TGTGCCTGGGGGGGGGCTCCAACCTACGAGCAGTACTTC
D: .
V: TRBV30
size: .
J: TRBJ2-7

CDR3: CANSLSGGANEQFF
DNA: TGTGCCAACAGTTTGAGCGGGGGGGCAAATGAGCAGTTCTTC
D: TRBD2
V: TRBV12-3/TRBV12-4
size: .
J: TRBJ2-1

CDR3: CASSYGGKGEKLFF
DNA: TGTGCCAGCAGTTACGGCGGGAAGGGAGAAAAACTGTTTTTT
D: .
V: TRBV6-5
size: .
J: TRBJ1-4

CDR3: CATSDYGQGGTDTQYF
DNA: TGTGCCACCAGTGACTACGGACAGGGAGGGACAGATACGCAGTATTTT
D: .
V: TRBV24-1
size: .
J: TRBJ2-3

CDR3: CASSQGGSYQETQYF
DNA: TGTGCCAGCAGCCAGGGCGGTTCGTACCAAGAGACCCAGTACTTC
D: .
V: TRBV3-1
size: few
J: TRBJ2-5

CDR3: CASSSPRTVARDTQYF
DNA: TGTGCCAGCAGTTCCCCCCGGACGGTGGCCCGGGATACGCAGTATTTT
D: .
V: TRBV28
size: .
J: TRBJ2-3